This TCR beta chain was identified during a study of T cells in narcolepsy. A word on this clone: Its antigen is unknown.

Study-wide results and caveats: HCRT-specific and TRIB2-specific autoreactive clonotypes appeared among same-patient CSF and blood CD4+ clonotypes.

Measured with immunoSEQ multiplex PCR; TCRdb has only the in-frame clones, and not every one. This table holds around 25,000 clones, approximately 86% found once. CDR3 length: 13 residues. V was clipped by 4 bases and J by 3 bases, with 9 bases between them. Germline V gene lookup returns CDR1 MGHDK and CDR2 SYGVNS. This receptor was taken from a human donor with narcolepsy. The chain has TRBV25-1 and TRBJ1-1; D gene unclear. Material: CD45RA- memory CD4+ T cells from PBMCs. The chain's CDR3 is CASSGTGYTEAFF. Written as DNA, the CDR3 is TGTGCCAGCAGTGGGACCGGGTACACTGAAGCTTTCTTT. Variable domain in full (rest from reference TRBV25-1 and TRBJ1-1): EADIYQTPRYLVIGTGKKITLECSQTMGHDKMYWYQQDPGMELHLIHYSYGVNSTEKGDLSSESTVSRIRTEHFPLTLESARPSHTSQYLCASSGTGYTEAFFGQGTRLTVV.